Here is one T cell receptor beta chain with its context. Its antigen remains unidentified. The PCR contained 60 Vbeta and 13 Jbeta primers. Assay used: immunoSEQ multiplex PCR; TCRdb lists only in-frame clones, some missing. The repertoire holds approximately 140,000 clones, with roughly 79% as singletons. This sample was included in a study of cytomegalovirus exposure and HLA in healthy donors. Study results and limitations: TCR association rates varied by HLA locus in a later analysis, with DRB1 highest and HLA-C lowest. Among the most significant clusters, several appeared linked to common viral pathogens in a later analysis.

The germline CDR1 and CDR2 sequences are SNHLY and FYNNEI. The CDR3 runs 18 residues. V was cut by 2 bases and J by 0 bases, with 16 bases left in between. The J gene is TRBJ2-2, the V gene TRBV2, with D maybe TRBD1 (5 bases). The clonotype originates from a man between 18 and 35 years old in good health and CMV-seronegative. Sample: PBMCs. Here the CDR3 DNA reads TGTGCCAGCAGTGAACCCAGGGTAGTCCTGGCGAACACCGGGGAGCTGTTTTTT. Amino acid sequence: CASSEPRVVLANTGELFF.